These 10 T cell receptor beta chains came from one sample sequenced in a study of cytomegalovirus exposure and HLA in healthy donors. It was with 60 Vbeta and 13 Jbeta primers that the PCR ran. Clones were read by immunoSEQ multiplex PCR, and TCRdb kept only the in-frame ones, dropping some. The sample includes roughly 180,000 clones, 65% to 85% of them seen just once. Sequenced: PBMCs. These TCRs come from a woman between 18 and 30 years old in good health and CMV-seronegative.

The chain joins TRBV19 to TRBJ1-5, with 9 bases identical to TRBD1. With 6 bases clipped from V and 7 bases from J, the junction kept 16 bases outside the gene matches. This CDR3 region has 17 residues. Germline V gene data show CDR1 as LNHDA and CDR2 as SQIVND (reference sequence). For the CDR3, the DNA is TGTGCCAGTAGCTCCCCCCCAGGGACAGGGCGCTACCAGCCCCAGCATTTT. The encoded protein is CASSSPPGTGRYQPQHF.

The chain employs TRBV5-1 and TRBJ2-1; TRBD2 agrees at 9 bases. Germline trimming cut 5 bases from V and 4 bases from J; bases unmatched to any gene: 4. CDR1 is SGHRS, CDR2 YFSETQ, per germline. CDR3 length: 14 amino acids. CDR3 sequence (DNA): TGCGCCAGCAGAACTAGCGGGCTATACAATGAGCAGTTCTTC. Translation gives CASRTSGLYNEQFF.

The CDR3 loop is CASSARAGSYEQYF. CDR3 bases: TGTGCCAGCAGCGCAAGAGCCGGCTCCTACGAGCAGTACTTC. V gene TRBV9 combines with J gene TRBJ2-7; D gene uncertain. Between the trimmed V and J ends, which lost 3 bases and 0 bases, there was a span of 10 bases. The CDR3 contains 14 residues. CDR1 and CDR2 (germline): SGDLS, YYNGEE.

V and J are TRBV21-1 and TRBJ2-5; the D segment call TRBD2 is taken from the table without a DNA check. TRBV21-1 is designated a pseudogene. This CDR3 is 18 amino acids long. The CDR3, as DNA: TGTGCCAGCAGCCGCGCCTACCCTTCACTAGCGAGTCAAGAGACCCAGTACTTC. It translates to CASSRAYPSLASQETQYF.

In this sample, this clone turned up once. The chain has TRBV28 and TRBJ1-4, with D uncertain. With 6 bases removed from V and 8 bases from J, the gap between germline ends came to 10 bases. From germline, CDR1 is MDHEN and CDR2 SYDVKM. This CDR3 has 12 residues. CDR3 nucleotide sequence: TGTGCCAGCAGCGCTCGCGTCGAAAAACTGTTTTTT. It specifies CASSARVEKLFF.

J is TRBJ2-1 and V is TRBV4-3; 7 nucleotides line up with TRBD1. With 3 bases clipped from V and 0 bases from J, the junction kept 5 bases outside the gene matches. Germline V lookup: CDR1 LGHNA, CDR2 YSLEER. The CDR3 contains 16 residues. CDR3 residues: CASSHWDSSSYNEQFF. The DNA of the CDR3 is TGCGCCAGCAGCCACTGGGACAGCAGCTCCTACAATGAGCAGTTCTTC.

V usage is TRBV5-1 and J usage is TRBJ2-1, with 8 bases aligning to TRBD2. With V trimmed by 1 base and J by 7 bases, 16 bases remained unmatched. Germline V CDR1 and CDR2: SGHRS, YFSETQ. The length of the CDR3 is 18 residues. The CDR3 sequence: CASSLRGGRNGGGNEQFF. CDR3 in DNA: TGCGCCAGCAGCTTGCGGGGCGGGAGGAATGGTGGTGGGAATGAGCAGTTCTTC.

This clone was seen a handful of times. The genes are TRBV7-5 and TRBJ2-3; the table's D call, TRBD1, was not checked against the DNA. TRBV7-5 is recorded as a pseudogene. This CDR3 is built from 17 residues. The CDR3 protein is CARSLATPQGYLYTQYF. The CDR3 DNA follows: TGTGCCAGAAGCTTAGCGACACCACAGGGCTACCTCTATACGCAGTATTTT.

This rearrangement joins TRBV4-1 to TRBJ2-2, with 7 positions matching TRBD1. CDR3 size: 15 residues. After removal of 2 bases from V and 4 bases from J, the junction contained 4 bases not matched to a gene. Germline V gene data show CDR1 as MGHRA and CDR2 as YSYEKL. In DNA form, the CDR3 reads TGCGCCAGCAGCCAACCGGGACAGCCCACCGGGGAGCTGTTTTTT. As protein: CASSQPGQPTGELFF.

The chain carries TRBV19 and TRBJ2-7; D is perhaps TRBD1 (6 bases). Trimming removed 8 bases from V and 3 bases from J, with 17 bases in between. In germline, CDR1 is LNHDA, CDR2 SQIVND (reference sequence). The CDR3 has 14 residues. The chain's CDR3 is CASFRQAPHYEQYF. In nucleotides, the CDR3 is TGTGCCAGTTTTAGACAGGCCCCTCACTACGAGCAGTACTTC. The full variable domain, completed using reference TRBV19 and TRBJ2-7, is DGGITQSPKYLFRKEGQNVTLSCEQNLNHDAMYWYRQDPGQGLRLIYYSQIVNDFQKGDIAEGYSVSREKKESFPLTVTSAQKNPTAFYLCASFRQAPHYEQYFGPGTRLTVT.